This T cell receptor (beta chain) was found in a study of OX40 agonist ivuxolimab in advanced cancers. V lost 8 bases, J lost 0 bases, and 7 bases stayed unmatched. Germline CDR1 reads SGHAT; CDR2 reads FQNNGV. The CDR3 runs 15 residues. The assay was immunoSEQ multiplex PCR, and TCRdb's table has in-frame clones only and misses some. The table records tens of thousands of clones, around 94% of them present only once. This clonotype was sampled from an adult with an advanced solid tumor such as melanoma, head and neck, liver or kidney cancer. The chain recombines TRBV11-2 with TRBJ1-1, with 9 bases lining up with TRBD1. Here the sequenced sample was CD4+ or CD8+ T cells sorted from blood, taken in a trial of the OX40 agonist ivuxolimab. CDR3 protein: CASWLGTGLNTEAFF. The DNA of the CDR3 is TGTGCCAGCTGGCTGGGGACAGGGCTGAACACTGAAGCTTTCTTT.